This T cell receptor (beta chain) was sequenced in a study of blood T cell repertoires in COVID-19. The CDR3 is 15 residues long. In germline, CDR1 is SNHLY, CDR2 FYNNEI. V lost 7 bases to trimming and J lost 1 base, with 14 bases between them. This clone was observed a few times. Libraries were prepared by immunoSEQ multiplex PCR; TCRdb keeps only in-frame clonotypes and omits some of them. The repertoire has roughly 200,000 clones, more than 70% of them found once; the top ten carry 2.8%. The rearrangement uses TRBV2 and TRBJ2-1; weak D call: TRBD2 (7 bases). Sequences were obtained from peripheral blood. This TCR was recovered from an elderly woman with active or convalescent COVID-19. The CDR3 DNA reads as TGTGCCAGCATCCATGCGGGGGCGTCCTACAATGAGCAGTTCTTC. Its protein is CASIHAGASYNEQFF.